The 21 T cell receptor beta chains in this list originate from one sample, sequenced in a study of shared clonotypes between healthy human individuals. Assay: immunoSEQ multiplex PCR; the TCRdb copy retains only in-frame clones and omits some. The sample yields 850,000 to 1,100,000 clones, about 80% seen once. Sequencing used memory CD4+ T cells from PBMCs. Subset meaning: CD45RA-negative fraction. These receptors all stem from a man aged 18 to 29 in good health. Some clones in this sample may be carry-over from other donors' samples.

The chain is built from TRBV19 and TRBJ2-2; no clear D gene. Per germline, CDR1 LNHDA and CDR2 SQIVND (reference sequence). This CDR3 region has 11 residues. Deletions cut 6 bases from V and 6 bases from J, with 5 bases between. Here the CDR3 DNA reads TGTGCCAGTAGCAAGTCCGGGGAGCTGTTTTTT. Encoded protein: CASSKSGELFF.

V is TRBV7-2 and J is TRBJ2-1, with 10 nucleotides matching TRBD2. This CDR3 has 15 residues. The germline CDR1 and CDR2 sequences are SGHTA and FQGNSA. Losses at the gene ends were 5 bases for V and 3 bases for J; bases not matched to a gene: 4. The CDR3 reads CASSTLAGYYNEQFF. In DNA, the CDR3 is TGTGCCAGCAGCACACTAGCGGGGTACTACAATGAGCAGTTCTTC.

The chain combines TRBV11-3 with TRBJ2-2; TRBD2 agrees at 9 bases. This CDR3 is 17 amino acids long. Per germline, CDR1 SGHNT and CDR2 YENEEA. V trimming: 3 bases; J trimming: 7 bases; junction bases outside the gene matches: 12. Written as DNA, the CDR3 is TGTGCCAGCAGCTTCGACGTAGCGGGAGAAAACGGCGGGGAGCTGTTTTTT. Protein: CASSFDVAGENGGELFF. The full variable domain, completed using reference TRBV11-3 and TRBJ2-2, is EAGVVQSPRYKIIEKKQPVAFWCNPISGHNTLYWYLQNLGQGPELLIRYENEEAVDDSQLPKDRFSAERLKGVDSTLKIQPAELGDSAVYLCASSFDVAGENGGELFFGEGSRLTVL.

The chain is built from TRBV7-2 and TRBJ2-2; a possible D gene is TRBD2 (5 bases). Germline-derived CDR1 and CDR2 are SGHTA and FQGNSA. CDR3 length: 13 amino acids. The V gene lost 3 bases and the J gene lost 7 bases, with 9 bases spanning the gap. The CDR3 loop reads CASSLKGVGELFF. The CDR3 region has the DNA TGTGCCAGCAGCTTGAAGGGAGTCGGGGAGCTGTTTTTT.

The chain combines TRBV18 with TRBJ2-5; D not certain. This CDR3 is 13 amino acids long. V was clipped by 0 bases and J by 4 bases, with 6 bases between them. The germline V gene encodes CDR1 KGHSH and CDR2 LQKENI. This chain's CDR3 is CASSPPTSETQYF. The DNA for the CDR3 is TGTGCCAGCTCACCACCGACGTCAGAGACCCAGTACTTC.

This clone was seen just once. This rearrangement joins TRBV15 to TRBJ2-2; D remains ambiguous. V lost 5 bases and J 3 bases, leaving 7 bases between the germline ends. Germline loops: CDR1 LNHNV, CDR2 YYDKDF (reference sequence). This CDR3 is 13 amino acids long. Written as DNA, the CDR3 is TGTGCCACCAGCGGGCCACACACCGGGGAGCTGTTTTTT. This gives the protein CATSGPHTGELFF.

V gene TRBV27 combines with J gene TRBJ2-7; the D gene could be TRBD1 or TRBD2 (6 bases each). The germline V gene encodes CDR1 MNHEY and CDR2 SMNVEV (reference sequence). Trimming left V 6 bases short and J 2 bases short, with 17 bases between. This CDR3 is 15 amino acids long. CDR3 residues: CASRYEGGLAYEQYF. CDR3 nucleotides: TGTGCCAGCAGATACGAGGGGGGCCTCGCCTACGAGCAGTACTTC.

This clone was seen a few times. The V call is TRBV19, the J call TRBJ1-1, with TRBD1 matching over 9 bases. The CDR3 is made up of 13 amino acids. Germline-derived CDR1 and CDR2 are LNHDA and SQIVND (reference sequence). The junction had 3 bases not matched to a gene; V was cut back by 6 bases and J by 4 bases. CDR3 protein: CASRTGGFTEAFF. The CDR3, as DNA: TGTGCCAGTAGGACAGGGGGTTTCACTGAAGCTTTCTTT.

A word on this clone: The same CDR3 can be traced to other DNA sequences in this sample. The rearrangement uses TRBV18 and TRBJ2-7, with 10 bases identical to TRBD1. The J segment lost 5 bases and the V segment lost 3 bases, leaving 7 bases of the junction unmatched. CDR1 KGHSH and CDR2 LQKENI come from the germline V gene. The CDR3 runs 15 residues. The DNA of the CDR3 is TGTGCCAGCTCACCTAGACAGGGGGCGGGAGACGAGCAGTACTTC. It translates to CASSPRQGAGDEQYF.

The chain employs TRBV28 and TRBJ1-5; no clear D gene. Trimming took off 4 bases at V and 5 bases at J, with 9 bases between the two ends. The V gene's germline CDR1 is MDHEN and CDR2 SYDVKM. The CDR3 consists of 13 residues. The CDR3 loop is CASSWQSDQPQHF. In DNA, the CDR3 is TGTGCCAGCAGTTGGCAGAGCGATCAGCCCCAGCATTTT. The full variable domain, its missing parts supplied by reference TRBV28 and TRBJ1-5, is DVKVTQSSRYLVKRTGEKVFLECVQDMDHENMFWYRQDPGLGLRLIYFSYDVKMKEKGDIPEGYSVSREKKERFSLILESASTNQTSMYLCASSWQSDQPQHFGDGTRLSIL.

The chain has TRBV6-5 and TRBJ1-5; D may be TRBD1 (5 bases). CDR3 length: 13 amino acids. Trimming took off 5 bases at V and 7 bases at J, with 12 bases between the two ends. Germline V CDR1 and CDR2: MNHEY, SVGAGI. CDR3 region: CASSAGQYQPQHF. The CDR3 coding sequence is TGTGCCAGCAGTGCTGGACAATACCAGCCCCAGCATTTT.

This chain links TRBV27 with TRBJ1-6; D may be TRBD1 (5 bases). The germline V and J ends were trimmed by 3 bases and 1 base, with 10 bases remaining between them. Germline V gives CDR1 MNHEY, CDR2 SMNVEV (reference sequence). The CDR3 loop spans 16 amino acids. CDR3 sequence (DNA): TGTGCCAGCAGTTTGGGGGTGTGGTCCTATAATTCACCCCTCCACTTT. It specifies CASSLGVWSYNSPLHF.

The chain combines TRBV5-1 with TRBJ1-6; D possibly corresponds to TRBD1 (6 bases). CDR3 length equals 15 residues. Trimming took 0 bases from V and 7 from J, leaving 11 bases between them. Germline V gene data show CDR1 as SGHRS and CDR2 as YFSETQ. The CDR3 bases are TGCGCCAGCAGCTTGGCCACAGGGTGGAATTCACCCCTCCACTTT. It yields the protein CASSLATGWNSPLHF.

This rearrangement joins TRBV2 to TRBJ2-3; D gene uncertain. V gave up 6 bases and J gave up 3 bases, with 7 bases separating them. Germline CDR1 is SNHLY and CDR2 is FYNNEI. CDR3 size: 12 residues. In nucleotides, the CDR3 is TGTGCCAGCAGCCTTAGAACAGATACGCAGTATTTT. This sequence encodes CASSLRTDTQYF.

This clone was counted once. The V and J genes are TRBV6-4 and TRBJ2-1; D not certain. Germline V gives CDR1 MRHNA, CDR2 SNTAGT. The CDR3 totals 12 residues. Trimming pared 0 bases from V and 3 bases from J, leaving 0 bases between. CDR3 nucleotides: TGTGCCAGCAGTGACTCCTACAATGAGCAGTTCTTC. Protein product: CASSDSYNEQFF.

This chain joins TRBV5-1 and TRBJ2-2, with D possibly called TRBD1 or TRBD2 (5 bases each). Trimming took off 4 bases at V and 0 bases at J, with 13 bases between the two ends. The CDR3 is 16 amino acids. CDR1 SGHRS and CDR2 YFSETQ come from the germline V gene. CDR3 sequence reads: CASSPRGGANTGELFF. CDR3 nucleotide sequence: TGCGCCAGCAGCCCCCGGGGCGGAGCGAACACCGGGGAGCTGTTTTTT.

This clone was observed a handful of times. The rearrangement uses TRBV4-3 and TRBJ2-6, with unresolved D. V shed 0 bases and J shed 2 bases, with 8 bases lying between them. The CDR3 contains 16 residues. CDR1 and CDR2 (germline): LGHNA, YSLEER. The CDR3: CASSQEYVTGANVLTF. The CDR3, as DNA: TGCGCCAGCAGCCAAGAATACGTTACTGGGGCCAACGTCCTGACTTTC.

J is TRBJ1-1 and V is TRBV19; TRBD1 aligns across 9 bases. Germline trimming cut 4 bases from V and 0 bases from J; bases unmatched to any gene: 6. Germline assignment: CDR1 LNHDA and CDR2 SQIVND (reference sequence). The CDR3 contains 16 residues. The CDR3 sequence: CASSTHRTGVNTEAFF. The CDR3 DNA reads TGTGCCAGTAGTACCCACCGGACAGGGGTGAACACTGAAGCTTTCTTT.

CDR3 DNA sequence: TGCGCCAGCAGTGAGTGGCCGGGACTAGCGTTACAAGAGACCCAGTACTTC. It codes for CASSEWPGLALQETQYF. This chain connects TRBV10-2 to TRBJ2-5, with 10 bases fitting TRBD2. Germline CDR1 WSHSY, CDR2 SAAADI. V gave up 1 base and J gave up 2 bases; unmatched junction bases: 7. This CDR3 region has 17 residues.

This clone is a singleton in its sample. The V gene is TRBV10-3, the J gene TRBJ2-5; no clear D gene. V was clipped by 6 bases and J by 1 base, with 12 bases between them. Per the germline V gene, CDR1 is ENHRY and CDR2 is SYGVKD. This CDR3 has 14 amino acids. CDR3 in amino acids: CAIRKTPSQETQYF. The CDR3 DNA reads TGTGCCATCAGAAAGACCCCGAGCCAAGAGACCCAGTACTTC.

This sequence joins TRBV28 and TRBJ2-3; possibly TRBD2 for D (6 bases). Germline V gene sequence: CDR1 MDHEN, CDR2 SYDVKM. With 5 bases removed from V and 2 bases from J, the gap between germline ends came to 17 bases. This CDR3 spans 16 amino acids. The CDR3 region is CASSPLSGLFTDTQYF. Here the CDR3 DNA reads TGTGCCAGCAGTCCTCTTAGCGGCCTCTTCACAGATACGCAGTATTTT.